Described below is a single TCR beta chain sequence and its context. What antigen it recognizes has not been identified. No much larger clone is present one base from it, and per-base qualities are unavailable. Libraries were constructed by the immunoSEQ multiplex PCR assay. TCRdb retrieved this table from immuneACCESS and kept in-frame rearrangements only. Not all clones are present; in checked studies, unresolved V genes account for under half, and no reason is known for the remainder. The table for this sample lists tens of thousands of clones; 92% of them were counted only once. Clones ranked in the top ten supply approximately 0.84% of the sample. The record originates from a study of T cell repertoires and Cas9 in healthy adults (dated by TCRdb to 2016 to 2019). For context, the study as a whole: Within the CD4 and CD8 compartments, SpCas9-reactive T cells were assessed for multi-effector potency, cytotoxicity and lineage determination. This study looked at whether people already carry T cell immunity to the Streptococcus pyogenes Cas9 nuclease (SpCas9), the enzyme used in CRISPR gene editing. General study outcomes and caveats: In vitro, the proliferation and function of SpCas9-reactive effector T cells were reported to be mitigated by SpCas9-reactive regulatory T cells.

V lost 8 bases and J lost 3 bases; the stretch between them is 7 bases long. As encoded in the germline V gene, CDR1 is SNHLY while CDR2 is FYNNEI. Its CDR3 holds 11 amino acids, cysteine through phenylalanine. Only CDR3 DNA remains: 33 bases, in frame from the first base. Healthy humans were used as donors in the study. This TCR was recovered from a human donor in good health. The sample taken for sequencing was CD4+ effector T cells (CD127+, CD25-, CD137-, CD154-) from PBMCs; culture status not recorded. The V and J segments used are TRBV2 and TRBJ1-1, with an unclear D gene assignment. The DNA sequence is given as TGTGCCAGCCTTTTGTACACTGAAGCTTTCTTT. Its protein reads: CASLLYTEAFF.